Presented here are 26 T cell receptor beta chains from one specimen sequenced in a study of cytomegalovirus exposure and HLA in healthy donors. PCR primers comprised 60 Vbeta and 13 Jbeta primers. Generated by immunoSEQ multiplex PCR, the TCRdb table keeps only in-frame clones and is missing some. The sample yields around 110,000 clones, about 61% seen once. The sample consisted of PBMCs. These receptors were taken from a woman aged 25 to 39 in good health and CMV-seronegative.

This clone was observed a handful of times. The chain has TRBV28 and TRBJ2-7; weak D call: TRBD2 (6 bases). Germline CDR1 is MDHEN and CDR2 is SYDVKM. The CDR3 runs to 13 residues. V was pared by 5 bases and J by 2 bases, with 10 bases between. DNA of the CDR3: TGTGCCAGCAGTGCCGGGACTCCCTACGAGCAGTACTTC. The encoded protein is CASSAGTPYEQYF.

This clone was counted only a few times. The V and J genes are TRBV28 and TRBJ1-5, with D perhaps matching TRBD1 (5 bases). This CDR3 comprises 17 residues. Trimming removed 5 bases from V and 2 bases from J, with 19 bases in between. From germline, CDR1 is MDHEN and CDR2 SYDVKM. The CDR3 spells CASSRSLRGIRNQPQHF. CDR3 nucleotides: TGTGCCAGCAGTCGGTCTTTACGGGGGATACGCAATCAGCCCCAGCATTTT.

This chain links TRBV19 with TRBJ1-1; 9 bases are a match to TRBD1. The J segment lost 4 bases and the V segment lost 5 bases, leaving 8 bases of the junction unmatched. From germline, CDR1 is LNHDA and CDR2 SQIVND (reference sequence). The CDR3 is 15 amino acids. The DNA of the CDR3 is TGTGCCAGTAGTTCCCACAGGGGGCGAGGCACTGAAGCTTTCTTT. Translated, it gives CASSSHRGRGTEAFF.

The chain's CDR3 is CASSLLGRGYEQYF. The CDR3 DNA reads TGTGCCAGCAGCTTACTCGGCAGGGGCTACGAGCAGTACTTC. This chain uses TRBV11-2 with TRBJ2-7; possible D gene TRBD1, 6 bases. Trimming cost V 2 bases and J 3 bases, with 11 bases left between them. This CDR3 is 14 amino acids long. CDR1 and CDR2 (germline): SGHAT, FQNNGV.

This chain connects TRBV9 to TRBJ1-1; D is ambiguous. V lost 3 bases and J 3 bases, leaving 12 bases between the germline ends. Per germline, CDR1 SGDLS and CDR2 YYNGEE. CDR3 length: 14 amino acids. In DNA, the CDR3 is TGTGCCAGCAGCGGCGCAGGCGTTGACACTGAAGCTTTCTTT. Its protein is CASSGAGVDTEAFF.

The chain uses TRBV4-3 and TRBJ2-7; 9 bases match TRBD2. The CDR3 consists of 16 residues. The V gene's germline CDR1 is LGHNA and CDR2 YSLEER. The V and J ends lost 6 bases and 2 bases, in that order; junction bases with no gene match: 11. CDR3: CASSQKKTSGAYEQYF. CDR3 bases: TGCGCCAGCAGTCAGAAAAAGACTAGCGGAGCCTACGAGCAGTACTTC.

This sequence joins TRBV6-1 and TRBJ1-3, with 9 bases that match TRBD1. CDR3 length: 14 amino acids. Germline V gives CDR1 MNHNS, CDR2 SASEGT. With V trimmed by 7 bases and J by 8 bases, 9 bases remained unmatched. The CDR3 loop reads CASIEDRGRDTIYF. The CDR3 DNA follows: TGTGCCAGCATAGAGGACAGGGGTCGGGACACCATATATTTT.

This sequence joins TRBV7-3 and TRBJ2-1, with D possibly TRBD1 on 5 matching bases. The V end lost 6 bases, the J end lost 4 bases, and 10 bases lay between the germline ends. This CDR3 contains 13 residues. The germline gives CDR1 SGHTA, CDR2 FQGTGA. The CDR3 loop reads CASSTRGYNEQFF. Here the CDR3 DNA reads TGTGCCAGCAGTACAAGGGGTTACAATGAGCAGTTCTTC.

The V and J genes are TRBV2 and TRBJ2-5; 9 bases line up with TRBD2. Near its end, the DNA agrees better with TRBJ2-7, so the J call may be wrong. The germline gives CDR1 SNHLY, CDR2 FYNNEI. The CDR3 is 15 residues long. The CDR3 is CASSVGASGTYEQYF. As DNA, the CDR3 is TGTGCCAGCAGTGTCGGGGCTAGCGGGACCTACGAGCAGTACTTC.

The chain recombines TRBV27 with TRBJ2-3, with 10 bases identical to TRBD2. V lost 5 bases to trimming and J lost 1 base; unmatched junction nucleotides: 6. Germline CDR1 MNHEY, CDR2 SMNVEV (reference sequence). The CDR3 runs to 16 residues. Written as DNA, the CDR3 is TGTGCCAGCAGTACCCTAGCGGGAGTGGGCACAGATACGCAGTATTTT. Amino acids: CASSTLAGVGTDTQYF.

V gene TRBV5-6 combines with J gene TRBJ2-7; a weak D match, TRBD2 (5 bases). Germline V gene data show CDR1 as SGHDT and CDR2 as YYEEEE. Trimming cost V 0 bases and J 1 base, with 14 bases left between them. This CDR3 is built from 16 residues. The CDR3 bases are TGTGCCAGCAGCTTGGCCAAGTTCGGGAAGTCCTACGAGCAGTACTTC. Translation: CASSLAKFGKSYEQYF.

The chain is built from TRBV5-6 and TRBJ2-3; 10 bases fit TRBD2. Germline values: CDR1 SGHDT, CDR2 YYEEEE. The CDR3 extends over 16 amino acids. The trim removed 4 bases at V and 4 bases at J, leaving 9 bases unmatched. The CDR3 DNA reads TGTGCCAGCAGCCGATCGAGCGGGAGGGCCGCAGATACGCAGTATTTT. It is translated as CASSRSSGRAADTQYF.

The V call is TRBV6-5, the J call TRBJ1-5; possibly TRBD1 for D (6 bases). The CDR3 covers 15 residues. Trimming cost V 5 bases and J 2 bases, with 13 bases left between them. Germline CDR1 is MNHEY and CDR2 is SVGAGI. As DNA, the CDR3 is TGTGCCAGCAGTCCCCGAGAGGGGGGCAATCAGCCCCAGCATTTT. This sequence encodes CASSPREGGNQPQHF.

To note about this clone: One end of the junction varies from germline; a read error may be responsible. The V and J genes are TRBV19 and TRBJ2-3; 10 bases agree with TRBD2. The CDR3 sequence is 18 residues long. Germline CDR1 is LNHDA and CDR2 is SQIVND (reference sequence). The CDR3 DNA reads as TGTGCCAGTAGTGTAGCGGGAGGACTTATTGCTAGCACAGACACGCAGTATTTT. Translating gives CASSVAGGLIASTDTQYF.

The V and J genes are TRBV27 and TRBJ2-3; 7 nucleotides line up with TRBD2. V gave up 2 bases and J gave up 1 base; unmatched junction bases: 6. Germline CDR1 reads MNHEY; CDR2 reads SMNVEV (reference sequence). The CDR3 extends over 16 amino acids. DNA for the CDR3: TGTGCCAGCAGTTTAGTGACTAGCCGGGGCACAGATACGCAGTATTTT. Protein sequence: CASSLVTSRGTDTQYF.

The chain joins TRBV28 to TRBJ2-3; TRBD1 aligns across 9 bases. The CDR3 is made up of 16 amino acids. Germline V gene sequence: CDR1 MDHEN, CDR2 SYDVKM. J was trimmed by 4 bases and V by 4 bases; bases with no gene match: 9. DNA for the CDR3: TGTGCCAGCAGTTCCCAGGCGGGACAGGGTGCAGATACGCAGTATTTT. Translating gives CASSSQAGQGADTQYF.

Only a few counts were recorded for this clone. The chain couples TRBV5-6 to TRBJ2-6, with TRBD1 matching over 10 bases. The V segment lost 4 bases and the J segment 0 bases; nucleotides outside the gene matches: 7. The CDR3 length is 18 residues. Germline V gives CDR1 SGHDT, CDR2 YYEEEE. CDR3 DNA: TGTGCCAGCAGCACGGGACAGGGGTTTTTCTCTGGGGCCAACGTCCTGACTTTC. It translates to CASSTGQGFFSGANVLTF.

This clone was seen a few times. The chain joins TRBV4-1 to TRBJ2-5, with 14 positions matching TRBD2. V shed 3 bases and J 5 bases; nucleotides not matched to a gene: 17. Germline V gene lookup returns CDR1 MGHRA and CDR2 YSYEKL. CDR3 size: 20 residues. CDR3 in amino acids: CASSHLAGLAGVRSAETQYF. The CDR3 DNA follows: TGCGCCAGCAGCCATTTGGCGGGACTAGCGGGAGTTAGGTCGGCTGAGACCCAGTACTTC.

The V gene is TRBV5-4, the J gene TRBJ2-5, with TRBD1 matching over 9 bases. The CDR3 length is 15 residues. Trimming took 4 bases from V and 5 from J; bases not matched to a gene: 9. The germline CDR1 and CDR2 sequences are SGHNT and YYREEE (reference sequence). CDR3 DNA: TGTGCCAGCAGCACCGGGACAGGGTTCGGGGAGACCCAGTACTTC. Protein sequence: CASSTGTGFGETQYF.

The sample holds a few counts of this clone. The chain carries TRBV7-9 and TRBJ1-1, with 7 bases identical to TRBD1. This CDR3 has 13 residues. Germline V CDR1 and CDR2: SEHNR, FQNEAQ (reference sequence). Germline trimming cut 3 bases from V and 6 bases from J; bases unmatched to any gene: 4. CDR3 protein: CASSFRDSSEAFF. Here the CDR3 DNA reads TGTGCCAGCAGCTTCCGGGACAGCTCTGAAGCTTTCTTT.

The V call is TRBV7-8, the J call TRBJ1-2; 10 nucleotides match TRBD1. The CDR3 loop spans 17 amino acids. Germline CDR1 reads SGHVS; CDR2 reads FQNEAQ. Germline trimming cut 5 bases from V and 3 bases from J; bases unmatched to any gene: 12. As DNA, the CDR3 is TGTGCCAGCAGCCTCCCGGGACAGGGGTCGATTTACTATGGCTACACCTTC. Translated: CASSLPGQGSIYYGYTF.

This clone was recorded a few times. The chain combines TRBV28 with TRBJ2-1; 13 positions agree with TRBD2. CDR1 and CDR2 (germline): MDHEN, SYDVKM. The ends lost 6 bases at V and 9 bases at J; junction bases unmatched: 5. CDR3 length: 14 amino acids. The CDR3 DNA sequence: TGTGCCAGCAGCCTACTAGCGGGAGGGGGTGAGCAGTTCTTC. Translation: CASSLLAGGGEQFF.

The J gene is TRBJ2-1, the V gene TRBV10-3, with TRBD2 matching over 14 bases. Germline V gene sequence: CDR1 ENHRY, CDR2 SYGVKD. V was clipped by 5 bases and J by 0 bases; unmatched bases: 9. This CDR3 has 19 amino acids. CDR3 bases: TGTGCCATCAGTCGGGGACTAGCGGGAGACGTGATCTCCTACAATGAGCAGTTCTTC. Translated: CAISRGLAGDVISYNEQFF.

V gene TRBV28 combines with J gene TRBJ1-1; 8 positions match TRBD1. Germline CDR1 MDHEN, CDR2 SYDVKM. V dropped 7 bases and J dropped 4; count of bases not matched to a gene: 5. CDR3 size: 13 residues. The CDR3 DNA is TGTGCCAGCATTACAGACAGGGGCACTGAAGCTTTCTTT. It translates to CASITDRGTEAFF.

The chain combines TRBV18 with TRBJ2-7, with a possible D match to TRBD2 (6 bases). Trimming stripped 0 bases from V and 2 bases from J, with 11 bases between. Germline-derived CDR1 and CDR2 are KGHSH and LQKENI. CDR3 size: 15 residues. The CDR3 sequence: CASSPPASATYEQYF. The CDR3, as DNA: TGTGCCAGCTCACCACCGGCTAGCGCGACCTACGAGCAGTACTTC.

In this sample, this clone turned up a few times. This sequence joins TRBV4-2 and TRBJ2-2, with TRBD2 matching over 10 bases. The V gene end was trimmed by 4 bases and the J gene end by 1 base; junction bases not matched to a gene: 3. Germline V gives CDR1 LGHNA, CDR2 YNFKEQ. The CDR3 is made up of 16 amino acids. Written as DNA, the CDR3 is TGTGCCAGCAGCCCCCCTAGCGGGGGGAACACCGGGGAGCTGTTTTTT. This sequence encodes CASSPPSGGNTGELFF.